The source of this T cell receptor (beta chain) is a study of OX40 agonist ivuxolimab in advanced cancers. Study context: Dosing consisted of intravenous ivuxolimab at 0.01 to 10 mg/kg every 2 weeks. Patients treated during dose escalation were battling hepatocellular carcinoma, melanoma, renal cell or head and neck cancer. Findings and caveats of the study: Compared with others, partial responders at 0.1-3.0 mg/kg displayed clonal expansion among the lowest. Low normalized T-cell clonal expansion was additionally recorded for some nonresponders.

Regarding this clone: The antigen is undetermined.

This table comes from immunoSEQ multiplex PCR, and its TCRdb copy is limited to in-frame clones, with some not included. The sample consists of 50,000 to 85,000 clones, 85% of them appearing once. Germline V gene lookup returns CDR1 MNHEY and CDR2 SVGAGI. The CDR3 totals 14 residues. The trim removed 6 bases at V and 2 bases at J, leaving 7 bases unmatched. The source was CD4+ or CD8+ T cells sorted from blood, collected in a trial of the OX40 agonist ivuxolimab. The receptor's source is an adult with an advanced solid tumor such as melanoma, head and neck, liver or kidney cancer. The J gene is TRBJ2-7, the V gene TRBV6-5; 7 positions agree with TRBD1. The CDR3 region is CASRADRAPYEQYF. The CDR3 nucleotides read TGTGCCAGCAGGGCTGACAGGGCCCCCTACGAGCAGTACTTC.